The rows below give T cell receptor beta chains drawn from one sample of a study of T cell changes during pregnancy in multiple sclerosis. TCRdb's table, derived via immunoSEQ multiplex PCR, lists solely in-frame clones and lacks some. The data show around 30,000 clones, around 90% seen once. The sequenced sample was CD4+ T cells from peripheral blood mononuclear cells, obtained in the third trimester of pregnancy. These receptors came from a female donor in good health, enrolled as a control in a pregnancy study. The CDR3 runs from the conserved cysteine through the conserved F or W. The order of the fields is CDR3 protein, CDR3 DNA, clone size, J gene, V gene, D gene. A D gene is named only where the DNA matches it firmly. Size values are once, few and many counts, or a class for expanded clones, and some rows have none.

CDR3: CASSQQADTQYF; DNA: TGTGCCAGTAGCCAACAGGCGGATACGCAGTATTTT; size: NA; J: TRBJ2-3; V: TRBV19; D: NA
CDR3: CASSEPGGIGGANVLTF; DNA: TGTGCCAGCAGTGAACCAGGGGGCATAGGTGGGGCCAACGTCCTGACTTTC; size: once; J: TRBJ2-6; V: TRBV25-1; D: TRBD1
CDR3: CGTQQRAGYYTEAFF; DNA: TGTGGCACACAGCAGAGGGCGGGGTATTACACTGAAGCTTTCTTT; size: NA; J: TRBJ1-1; V: TRBV28; D: NA
CDR3: CASSLRRSMNTEAFF; DNA: TGTGCCAGCAGCTTGCGACGGAGTATGAACACTGAAGCTTTCTTT; size: NA; J: TRBJ1-1; V: TRBV7-2; D: NA
CDR3: CASSQGTVKETQYF; DNA: TGTGCCAGCAGTCAGGGGACGGTAAAAGAGACCCAGTACTTC; size: NA; J: TRBJ2-5; V: TRBV6-5; D: NA
CDR3: CASSRTTNEQYF; DNA: TGTGCCAGCAGCCGGACTACAAACGAGCAGTACTTC; size: NA; J: TRBJ2-7; V: TRBV7-2; D: NA
CDR3: CASSDSGSYNSPLHF; DNA: TGTGCCAGCAGCGACAGTGGGTCTTATAATTCACCCCTCCACTTT; size: NA; J: TRBJ1-6; V: TRBV7-9; D: NA
CDR3: CASSSQRGGRTDTQYF; DNA: TGTGCCAGCAGTTCCCAACGGGGGGGCCGCACAGATACGCAGTATTTT; size: NA; J: TRBJ2-3; V: TRBV7-9; D: TRBD2
CDR3: CASSPPRGWAEAFF; DNA: TGTGCCAGCAGCCCCCCCCGGGGTTGGGCTGAAGCTTTCTTT; size: NA; J: TRBJ1-1; V: TRBV7-9; D: NA
CDR3: CASSEGQGRGQPQHF; DNA: TGTGCCAGCAGCGAAGGACAGGGCAGGGGTCAGCCCCAGCATTTT; size: NA; J: TRBJ1-5; V: TRBV7-9; D: TRBD1
CDR3: CASSFRGEAGNTIYF; DNA: TGTGCCAGCAGCTTTCGGGGGGAAGCTGGAAACACCATATATTTT; size: NA; J: TRBJ1-3; V: TRBV7-8; D: NA
CDR3: CASSSYGTSEYNEQFF; DNA: TGTGCCAGCAGCTCGTACGGGACTAGCGAGTACAATGAGCAGTTCTTC; size: NA; J: TRBJ2-1; V: TRBV5-4; D: TRBD2
CDR3: CASGLVVGPGGETQYF; DNA: TGTGCTAGTGGTTTGGTTGTCGGACCCGGGGGAGAGACCCAGTACTTC; size: NA; J: TRBJ2-5; V: TRBV12-5; D: NA
CDR3: CASSSDSGGTSYEQYF; DNA: TGCGCCAGCAGCTCGGATAGCGGGGGAACATCCTACGAGCAGTACTTC; size: few; J: TRBJ2-7; V: TRBV5-1; D: TRBD2
CDR3: CASSSSPPGTGLETQYF; DNA: TGTGCCAGTAGTTCCTCTCCCCCCGGGACAGGGTTAGAGACCCAGTACTTC; size: NA; J: TRBJ2-5; V: TRBV19; D: TRBD1
CDR3: CAISESQIEGYTF; DNA: TGTGCCATCAGTGAGTCACAGATCGAGGGCTACACCTTC; size: NA; J: TRBJ1-2; V: TRBV10-3; D: NA
CDR3: CASQWGENTEAFF; DNA: TGTGCCAGCCAGTGGGGGGAGAACACTGAAGCTTTCTTT; size: NA; J: TRBJ1-1; V: TRBV6-5; D: NA
CDR3: CASSGGGEGYTF; DNA: TGTGCCAGCAGCGGAGGGGGGGAGGGCTACACCTTC; size: NA; J: TRBJ1-2; V: TRBV9; D: NA
CDR3: CASSLVSGRAQETQYF; DNA: TGTGCCAGCAGCTTAGTTTCTGGGAGGGCGCAAGAGACCCAGTACTTC; size: NA; J: TRBJ2-5; V: TRBV7-7; D: TRBD2
CDR3: CASSREGVGGYTF; DNA: TGTGCCAGCAGCCGAGAGGGGGTAGGGGGCTACACCTTC; size: few; J: TRBJ1-2; V: TRBV5-6; D: NA
CDR3: CASPLGQGTTGELFF; DNA: TGTGCCAGCCCCCTCGGACAGGGGACAACCGGGGAGCTGTTTTTT; size: NA; J: TRBJ2-2; V: TRBV5-8; D: TRBD1
CDR3: CASRDLAGDRGTQYF; DNA: TGTGCCAGCAGAGATCTAGCGGGGGACCGGGGGACCCAGTACTTC; size: NA; J: TRBJ2-5; V: TRBV7-2; D: TRBD2
CDR3: CASSGGGGYTF; DNA: TGTGCCAGCAGCGGGGGGGGTGGCTACACCTTC; size: NA; J: TRBJ1-2; V: TRBV9; D: NA